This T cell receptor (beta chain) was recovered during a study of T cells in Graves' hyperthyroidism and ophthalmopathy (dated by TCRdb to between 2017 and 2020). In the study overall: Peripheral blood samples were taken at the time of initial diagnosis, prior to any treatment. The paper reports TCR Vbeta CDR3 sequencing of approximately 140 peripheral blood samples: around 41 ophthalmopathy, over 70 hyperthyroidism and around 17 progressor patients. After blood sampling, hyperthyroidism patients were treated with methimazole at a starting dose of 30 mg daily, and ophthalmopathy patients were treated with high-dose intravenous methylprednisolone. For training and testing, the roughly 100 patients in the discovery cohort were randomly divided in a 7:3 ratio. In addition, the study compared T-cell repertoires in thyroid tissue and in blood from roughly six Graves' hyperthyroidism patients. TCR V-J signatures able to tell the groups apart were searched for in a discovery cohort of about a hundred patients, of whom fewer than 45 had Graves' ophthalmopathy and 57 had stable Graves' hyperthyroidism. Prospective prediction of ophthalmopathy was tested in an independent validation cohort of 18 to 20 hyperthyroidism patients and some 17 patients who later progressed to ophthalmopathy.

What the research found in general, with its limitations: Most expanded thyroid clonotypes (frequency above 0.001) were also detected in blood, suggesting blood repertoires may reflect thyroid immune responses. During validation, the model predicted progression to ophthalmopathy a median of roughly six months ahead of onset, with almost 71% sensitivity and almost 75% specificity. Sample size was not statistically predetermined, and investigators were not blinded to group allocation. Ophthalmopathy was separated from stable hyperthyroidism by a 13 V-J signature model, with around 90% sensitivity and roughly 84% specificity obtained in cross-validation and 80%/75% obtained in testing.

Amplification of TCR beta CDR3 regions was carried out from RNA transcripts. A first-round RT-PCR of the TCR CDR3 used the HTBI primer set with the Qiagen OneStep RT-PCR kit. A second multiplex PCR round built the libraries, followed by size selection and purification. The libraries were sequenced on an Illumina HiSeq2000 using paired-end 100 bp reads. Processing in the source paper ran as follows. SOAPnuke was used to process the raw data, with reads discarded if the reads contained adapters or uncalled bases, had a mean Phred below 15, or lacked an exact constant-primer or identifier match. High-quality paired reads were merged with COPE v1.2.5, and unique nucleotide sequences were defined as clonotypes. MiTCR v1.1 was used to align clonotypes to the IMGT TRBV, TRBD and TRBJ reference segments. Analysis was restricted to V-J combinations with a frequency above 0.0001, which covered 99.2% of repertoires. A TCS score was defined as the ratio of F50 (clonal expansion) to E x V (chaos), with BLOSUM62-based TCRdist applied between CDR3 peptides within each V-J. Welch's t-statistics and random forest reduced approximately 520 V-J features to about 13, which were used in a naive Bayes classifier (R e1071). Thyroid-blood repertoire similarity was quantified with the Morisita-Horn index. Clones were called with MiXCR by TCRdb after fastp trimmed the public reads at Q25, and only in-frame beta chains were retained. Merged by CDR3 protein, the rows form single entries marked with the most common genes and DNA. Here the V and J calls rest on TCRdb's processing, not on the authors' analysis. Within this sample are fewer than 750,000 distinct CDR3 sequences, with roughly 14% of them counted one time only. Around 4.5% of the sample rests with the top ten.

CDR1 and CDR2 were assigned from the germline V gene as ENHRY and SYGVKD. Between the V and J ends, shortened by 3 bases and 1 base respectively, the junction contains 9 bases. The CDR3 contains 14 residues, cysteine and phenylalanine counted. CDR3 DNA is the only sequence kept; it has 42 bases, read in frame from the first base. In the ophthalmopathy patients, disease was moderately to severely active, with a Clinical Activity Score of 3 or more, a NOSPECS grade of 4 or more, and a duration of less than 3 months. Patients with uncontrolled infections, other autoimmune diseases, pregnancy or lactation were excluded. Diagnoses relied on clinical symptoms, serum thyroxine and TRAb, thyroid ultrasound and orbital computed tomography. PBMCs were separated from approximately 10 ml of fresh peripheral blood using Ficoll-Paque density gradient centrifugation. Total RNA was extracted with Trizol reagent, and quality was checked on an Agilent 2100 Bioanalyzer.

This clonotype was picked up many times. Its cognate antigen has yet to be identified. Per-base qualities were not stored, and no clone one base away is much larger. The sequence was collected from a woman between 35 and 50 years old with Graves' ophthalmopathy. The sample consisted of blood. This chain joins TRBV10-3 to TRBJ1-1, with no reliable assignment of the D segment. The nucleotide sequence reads TGTGCCATCAGTGACATCATGGAGAACACTGAAGCTTTCTTT. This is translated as CAISDIMENTEAFF.